This T cell receptor beta chain was identified during a study of blood T cell repertoires in COVID-19. For the study at large: The analysed material was cDNA or gDNA that came from T cells, B-cell-depleted T cells, or PBMCs.

Per the original data handling: Amplification of reference gene primers provided the estimated nucleated cell counts. Produced via immunoSEQ multiplex PCR; TCRdb's table is partial and in-frame only. V and J calls and clone size are given by that table; D and trimming were obtained from the DNA. The data contain nearly 80,000 clones, approximately 90% of them seen just once; the ten biggest clones take up 0.65% to 0.9%. Germline assignment: CDR1 LGHDT and CDR2 YNNKEL (reference sequence). V gave up 1 base and J gave up 9 bases, with 13 bases separating them. The CDR3 sequence is 15 residues long. The sample comprised peripheral blood. The sequence was obtained from a woman older than 75 with acute or convalescent COVID-19. The chain uses TRBV3-1 (or the pseudogene TRBV3-2) and TRBJ1-6; D is possibly TRBD1 (6 bases). The CDR3 region is CASSQVGQGSSPLHF. DNA for the CDR3: TGTGCCAGCAGCCAAGTTGGGCAGGGGAGTTCACCCCTCCACTTT.